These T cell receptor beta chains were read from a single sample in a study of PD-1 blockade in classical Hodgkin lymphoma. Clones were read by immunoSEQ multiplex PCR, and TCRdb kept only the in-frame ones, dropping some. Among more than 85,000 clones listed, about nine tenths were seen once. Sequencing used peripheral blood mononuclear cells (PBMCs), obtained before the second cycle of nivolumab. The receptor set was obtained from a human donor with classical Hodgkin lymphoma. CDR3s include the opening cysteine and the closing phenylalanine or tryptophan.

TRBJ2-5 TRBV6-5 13 CASRETGRETQYF
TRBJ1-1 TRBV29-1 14 CSALQGGDNTEAFF
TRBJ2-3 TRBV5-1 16 CASSFMPTTSTDTQYF
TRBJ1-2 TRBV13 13 CASSYQGDYGYTF
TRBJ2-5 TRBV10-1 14 CASSETGVVETQYF
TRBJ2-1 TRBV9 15 CASSVAVGEYNEQFF
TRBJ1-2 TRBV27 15 CASRPTGTGGLGYTF
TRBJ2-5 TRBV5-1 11 CASSSPRGQYF
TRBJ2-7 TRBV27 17 CASSFYGLAGSAYEQYF
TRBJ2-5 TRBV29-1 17 CSVEVGVGLAFQETQYF
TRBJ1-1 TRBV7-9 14 CASSLAIQGTEAFF
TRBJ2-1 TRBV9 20 CASSARTSGNRLGSYNEQFF
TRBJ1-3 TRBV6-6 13 CASSYARGNTIYF
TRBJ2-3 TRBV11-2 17 CASSPGGLAGGVDTQYF
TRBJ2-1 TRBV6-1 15 CASSESPEGHTLQFF
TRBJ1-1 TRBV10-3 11 CAIGTGSVAFF
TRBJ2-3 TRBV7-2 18 CASSTKEQGTRGADTQYF
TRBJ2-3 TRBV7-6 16 CASSLVVGVRADTQYF
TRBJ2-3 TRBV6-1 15 CASSEGSGAADTQYF
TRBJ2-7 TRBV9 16 CASSVDNSALGYEQYF
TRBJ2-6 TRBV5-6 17 CASSLSIGISGANVLTF
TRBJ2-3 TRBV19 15 CASSPKLGRTDTQYF
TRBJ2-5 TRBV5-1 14 CASSSRQGEETQYF
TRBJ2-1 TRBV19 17 CASSSSPRDRGSIEQFF
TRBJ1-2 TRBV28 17 CASSLSGAGYTMDGYTF
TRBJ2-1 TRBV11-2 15 CASSLTPGVSNEQFF
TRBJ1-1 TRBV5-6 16 CASSLERRVLVTEAFF
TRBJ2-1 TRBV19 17 CASQGGGRGVGYNEQFF